This record looks at one T cell receptor (beta chain) sequence and its context. This record belongs to a study of blood T cell repertoires in COVID-19. About the research overall: Nucleic acid was either cDNA or gDNA, and it came from T cells, B-cell-depleted T cells, or PBMCs.

The table came from immunoSEQ multiplex PCR; TCRdb's copy has only in-frame clones and leaves some out. This table has roughly 280,000 clones, more than 85% appearing once. The CDR3 totals 13 residues. CDR1 and CDR2 from the germline V gene are GTSNPN and SVGIG (reference sequence). V was clipped by 0 bases and J by 1 base, with 6 bases between them. The sequencing sample was made of peripheral blood. The gene calls are TRBV30 and TRBJ2-5; D call uncertain. The sequence was obtained from a woman in her sixties with COVID-19, enrolled during active disease. CDR3 loop: CAWSVQVQETQYF. CDR3 in DNA: TGTGCCTGGAGTGTTCAGGTCCAAGAGACCCAGTACTTC.